These 19 T cell receptor beta chains share one sample of origin, sequenced in a study of cytomegalovirus exposure and HLA in healthy donors. Researchers ran the PCR with 60 Vbeta and 13 Jbeta primers. The method was immunoSEQ multiplex PCR; TCRdb's version includes in-frame clones alone and lacks a portion of them. The sample contains tens of thousands of clones, just under 80% of which appear only once. Sequenced: PBMCs. These TCRs come from a man aged 25 to 45 in good health and CMV-seronegative.

The chain uses TRBV14 and TRBJ2-7; D gene uncertain. V was trimmed by 8 bases and J by 5 bases, leaving 10 bases between them. Looked up from germline, CDR1 is SGHDN and CDR2 is FVKESK. The CDR3 extends over 11 amino acids. The CDR3 DNA is TGTGCCAGCGCACCAACTGACGAGCAGTACTTC. It yields the protein CASAPTDEQYF. The full variable domain, completed using reference TRBV14 and TRBJ2-7, is EAGVTQFPSHSVIEKGQTVTLRCDPISGHDNLYWYRRVMGKEIKFLLHFVKESKQDESGMPNNRFLAERTGGTYSTLKVQPAELEDSGVYFCASAPTDEQYFGPGTRLTVT.

This chain connects TRBV5-1 to TRBJ1-5; D is undetermined. The germline V gene encodes CDR1 SGHRS and CDR2 YFSETQ. CDR3 length: 15 residues. The V and J ends lost 0 bases and 3 bases respectively, with 10 bases between them. CDR3 DNA: TGCGCCAGCAGCTTGGCGGGGAGCGACAATCAGCCCCAGCATTTT. It codes for CASSLAGSDNQPQHF.

The rearrangement links TRBV5-1 to TRBJ2-3; D is uncertain. V shed 6 bases and J shed 6 bases, with 17 bases lying between them. The V gene's germline CDR1 is SGHRS and CDR2 YFSETQ. This CDR3 has 14 residues. Here the CDR3 DNA reads TGCGCCAGCACCGAGGTTCCCAGTTCGGATACGCAGTATTTT. Amino acid sequence: CASTEVPSSDTQYF.

The chain has TRBV19 and TRBJ1-5; TRBD1 aligns across 9 bases. The ends lost 1 base at V and 0 bases at J; junction bases unmatched: 1. The CDR3 length is 16 residues. Germline CDR1 and CDR2: LNHDA and SQIVND (reference sequence). CDR3 in DNA: TGTGCCAGTAGTATAGGGGACAGGGTTAGCAATCAGCCCCAGCATTTT. This translates into CASSIGDRVSNQPQHF. Using reference TRBV19 and TRBJ1-5 for the parts outside the CDR3, the full variable domain is DGGITQSPKYLFRKEGQNVTLSCEQNLNHDAMYWYRQDPGQGLRLIYYSQIVNDFQKGDIAEGYSVSREKKESFPLTVTSAQKNPTAFYLCASSIGDRVSNQPQHFGDGTRLSIL.

The chain carries TRBV6-5 and TRBJ2-7; 10 positions match TRBD1. Unmatched junction bases numbered 4, after V lost 0 bases and J lost 5 bases. The CDR3 is 15 residues long. CDR1 and CDR2 (germline): MNHEY, SVGAGI. CDR3 amino acids: CASSYSGTGVHEQYF. The CDR3 DNA sequence: TGTGCCAGCAGTTACTCCGGGACAGGGGTCCACGAGCAGTACTTC.

The chain has TRBV9 and TRBJ1-3; no clear D. Per germline, CDR1 SGDLS and CDR2 YYNGEE. Trimming shortened V by 0 bases and J by 0 bases, and 4 bases separated the two germline ends. The CDR3 runs to 14 residues. CDR3 sequence reads: CASSVGYSGNTIYF. CDR3 DNA: TGTGCCAGCAGCGTAGGCTACTCTGGAAACACCATATATTTT. Drawing the rest from reference TRBV9 and TRBJ1-3, the complete variable domain is DSGVTQTPKHLITATGQRVTLRCSPRSGDLSVYWYQQSLDQGLQFLIQYYNGEERAKGNILERFSAQQFPDLHSELNLSSLELGDSALYFCASSVGYSGNTIYFGEGSWLTVV.

The chain uses TRBV10-1 and TRBJ1-1; D uncertain. The CDR3 is made up of 14 amino acids. V was cut by 3 bases and J by 1 base, with 9 bases left in between. Germline assignment: CDR1 WNHNN and CDR2 SYGVQD (reference sequence). Written as DNA, the CDR3 is TGCGCCAGCAGTGATGACAATACGAACACTGAAGCTTTCTTT. Its protein product is CASSDDNTNTEAFF.

V and J are TRBV2 and TRBJ2-7; no clear D. Trimming took 4 bases from V and 6 from J, leaving 4 bases between them. The CDR3 is 10 amino acids. Germline loops: CDR1 SNHLY, CDR2 FYNNEI. The CDR3 nucleotides are TGTGCCAGCAGTGTCAGCGAGCAGTACTTC. Amino acids: CASSVSEQYF.

The chain joins TRBV9 to TRBJ2-1; 7 bases agree with TRBD2. Trimming cost V 0 bases and J 3 bases; bases outside gene matches: 3. Germline-derived CDR1 and CDR2 are SGDLS and YYNGEE. The CDR3 is made up of 15 amino acids. CDR3 DNA sequence: TGTGCCAGCAGCGTAGATTCGGGAGGCTACAATGAGCAGTTCTTC. It specifies CASSVDSGGYNEQFF.

The chain has TRBV6-5 and TRBJ2-7; possible D gene TRBD1, 5 bases. This CDR3 comprises 12 residues. Germline-derived CDR1 and CDR2 are MNHEY and SVGAGI. V dropped 10 bases and J dropped 4 bases, with 14 bases sitting between them. The CDR3 protein is CATRTSLYEQYF. CDR3 nucleotide sequence: TGTGCCACCCGGACATCCCTGTACGAGCAGTACTTC.

The chain combines TRBV5-1 with TRBJ2-3; 7 nucleotides agree with TRBD1. Germline V lookup: CDR1 SGHRS, CDR2 YFSETQ. This CDR3 is 15 amino acids long. Trimming removed 4 bases from V and 0 bases from J; junction bases left unmatched: 5. The CDR3 bases are TGCGCCAGCAGCAAGGGACAGACTAGCACAGATACGCAGTATTTT. This translates into CASSKGQTSTDTQYF. The full variable domain, its missing parts supplied by reference TRBV5-1 and TRBJ2-3, is KAGVTQTPRYLIKTRGQQVTLSCSPISGHRSVSWYQQTPGQGLQFLFEYFSETQRNKGNFPGRFSGRQFSNSRSEMNVSTLELGDSALYLCASSKGQTSTDTQYFGPGTRLTVL.

Only a few counts were recorded for this clone. CDR3 protein: CASSQGTSGGADTQYF. The DNA for the CDR3 is TGTGCCAGCAGCCAAGGGACTAGCGGGGGGGCGGATACGCAGTATTTT. The rearrangement uses TRBV4-2 and TRBJ2-3, with 15 bases matching TRBD2. The CDR3 loop spans 16 amino acids. Germline V gives CDR1 LGHNA, CDR2 YNFKEQ. Losses at the gene ends were 1 base for V and 6 bases for J; bases not matched to a gene: 2.

For the CDR3, the DNA is TGTGCCAGCAGCTTCACCACCGGGACAGGGCGCGACGAGCAGTACTTC. Amino acids: CASSFTTGTGRDEQYF. The chain employs TRBV9 and TRBJ2-5, with 9 positions matching TRBD1. The J call may be mistaken, given a closer DNA end match to TRBJ2-7. The CDR3 contains 16 residues. Germline CDR1 is SGDLS and CDR2 is YYNGEE.

The rearrangement uses TRBV30 and TRBJ2-7; TRBD2 aligns across 8 bases. The CDR3 consists of 15 residues. Germline V lookup: CDR1 GTSNPN, CDR2 SVGIG (reference sequence). After removal of 2 bases from V and 2 bases from J, the junction contained 8 bases not matched to a gene. The CDR3 bases are TGTGCCTGGAGTAATCCGGGACTAGGGCCCTACGAGCAGTACTTC. Protein product: CAWSNPGLGPYEQYF.

This chain links TRBV6-1 with TRBJ1-2; 9 bases are a match to TRBD1. Germline CDR1 MNHNS, CDR2 SASEGT. Trimming cost V 2 bases and J 8 bases; bases outside gene matches: 9. The CDR3 runs to 15 residues. The CDR3 sequence is CASSELGQGQFGYTF. The CDR3 DNA reads TGTGCCAGCAGTGAACTGGGACAGGGTCAGTTCGGCTACACCTTC.

This clone was detected only a few times. V and J are TRBV6-5 and TRBJ1-1; no definite D call. CDR1 is MNHEY, CDR2 SVGAGI, per germline. Trimming removed 5 bases at V and 0 bases at J, with 10 bases between. This CDR3 is 14 amino acids long. CDR3: CASSTGALNTEAFF. CDR3 sequence (DNA): TGTGCCAGCAGTACCGGAGCCTTGAACACTGAAGCTTTCTTT.

V gene TRBV29-1 combines with J gene TRBJ2-7; D gene ambiguous. The germline CDR1 and CDR2 sequences are SQVTM and ANQGSEA. V was clipped by 3 bases and J by 0 bases, with 9 bases between them. The CDR3 has 13 amino acids. CDR3 bases: TGCAGCGTTGACAGATCAAACTCCTACGAGCAGTACTTC. The encoded protein is CSVDRSNSYEQYF.

The sample holds a few counts of this clone. This sequence joins TRBV5-1 and TRBJ2-7; D perhaps matches TRBD1 (6 bases). Germline V gives CDR1 SGHRS, CDR2 YFSETQ. V gave up 4 bases and J gave up 2 bases, with 13 bases separating them. The CDR3 has 14 residues. DNA for the CDR3: TGCGCCAGCAGCACCGACAGGCCCCCCTACGAGCAGTACTTC. Translating it yields CASSTDRPPYEQYF.

This chain links TRBV25-1 with TRBJ2-7, with TRBD1 identical over 11 bases. This CDR3 comprises 15 residues. Germline loops: CDR1 MGHDK, CDR2 SYGVNS. The V and J ends lost 1 base and 4 bases, in that order; junction bases with no gene match: 3. CDR3 sequence (DNA): TGTGCCAGCAGTGAATCTGGGGACAGGGGGTACGAGCAGTACTTC. Its translation is CASSESGDRGYEQYF.